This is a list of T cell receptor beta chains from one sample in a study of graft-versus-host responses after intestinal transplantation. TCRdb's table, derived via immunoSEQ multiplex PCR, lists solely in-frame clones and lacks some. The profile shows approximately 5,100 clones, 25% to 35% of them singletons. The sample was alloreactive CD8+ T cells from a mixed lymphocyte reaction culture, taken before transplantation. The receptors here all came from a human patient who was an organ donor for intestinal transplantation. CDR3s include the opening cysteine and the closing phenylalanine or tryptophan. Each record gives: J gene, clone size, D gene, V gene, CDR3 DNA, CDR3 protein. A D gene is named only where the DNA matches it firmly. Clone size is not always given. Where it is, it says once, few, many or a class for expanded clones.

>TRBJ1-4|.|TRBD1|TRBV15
TGTGCCACCAGCAGAGAAAACAGGGGTGGTGAAAAACTGTTTTTT
CATSRENRGGEKLFF
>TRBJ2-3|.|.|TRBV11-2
TGTGCCAGCAGCTTATTCGTCCCCCCGGATACGCAGTATTTT
CASSLFVPPDTQYF
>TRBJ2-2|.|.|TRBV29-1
TGCAGCGTATATGGACAGATTGCCGGGGAGCTGTTTTTT
CSVYGQIAGELFF
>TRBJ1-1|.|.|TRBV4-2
TGTGCCAGCAGCCAACCGATCGGGGCGGGGGACACTGAAGCTTTCTTT
CASSQPIGAGDTEAFF
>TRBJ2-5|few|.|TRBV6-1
TGTGCCAGCAGTGAGGACAATAGCGAGACCCAGTACTTC
CASSEDNSETQYF
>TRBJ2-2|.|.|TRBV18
TGTGCCAGCTCACCCGGGGTCACCGGGGAGCTGTTTTTT
CASSPGVTGELFF
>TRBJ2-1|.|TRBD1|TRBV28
TGTGCCAGCAGCGGTGGGACAGAGGACAATGAGCAGTTCTTC
CASSGGTEDNEQFF
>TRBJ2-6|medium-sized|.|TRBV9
TGTGCCAGCAGCGTAGGCCGGGGGAGACCTGGGGCCAACGTCCTGACTTTC
CASSVGRGRPGANVLTF
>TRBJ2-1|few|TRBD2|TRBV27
TGTGCCAGCAGTGCGGGGGGCCCGGAGCATGAGCAGTTCTTC
CASSAGGPEHEQFF
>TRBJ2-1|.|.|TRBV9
TGTGCCAGCAGCGCCCTCGTCGGGGGAGCGAATGAGCAGTTCTTC
CASSALVGGANEQFF
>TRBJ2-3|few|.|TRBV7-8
TGTGCCAGCAGCTTAGTTGGGGGCGGGGGAGTCACAGATACGCAGTATTTT
CASSLVGGGGVTDTQYF
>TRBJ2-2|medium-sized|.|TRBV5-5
TGTGCCAGCAGCTTGGATGTAGCCACCGGGGAGCTGTTTTTT
CASSLDVATGELFF
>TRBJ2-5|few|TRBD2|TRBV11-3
TGTGCCAGCAGCAGAGGTCTAGCGGTTACGTACCAAGAGACCCAGTACTTC
CASSRGLAVTYQETQYF
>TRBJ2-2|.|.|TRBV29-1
TGCAGCGCTTCACGCGCGAACACCGGGGAGCTGTTTTTT
CSASRANTGELFF
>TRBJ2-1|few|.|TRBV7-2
TGTGCCAGCAGCACCAGAAATGTTGGGGCCCTCCCTCGATACAATGAGCAGTTCTTC
CASSTRNVGALPRYNEQFF
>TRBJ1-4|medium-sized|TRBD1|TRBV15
TGTGCCACCAGCAGTGGAACAGGGGCAACTAATGAAAAACTGTTTTTT
CATSSGTGATNEKLFF
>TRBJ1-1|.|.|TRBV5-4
TGTGCCAGCAGACCGACCCCGACAGAAAACACTGAAGCTTTCTTT
CASRPTPTENTEAFF
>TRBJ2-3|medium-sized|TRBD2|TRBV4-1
TGCGCCAGCAGCCAGACGGCTAGCGGGGGGACAGATACGCAGTATTTT
CASSQTASGGTDTQYF
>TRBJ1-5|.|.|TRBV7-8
TGTGCCAGCAGCCCGCGCGGGGCAGCCCTTAGCAATCAGCCCCAGCATTTT
CASSPRGAALSNQPQHF
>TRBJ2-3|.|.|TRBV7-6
TGTGCCAGCAGCTTTGCTGCGGGGAGAGATACGCAGTATTTT
CASSFAAGRDTQYF
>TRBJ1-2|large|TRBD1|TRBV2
TGTGCCAGCAGTGAAGAGTCGGGACAGGGAGTTTACACCTTC
CASSEESGQGVYTF
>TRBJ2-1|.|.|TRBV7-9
TGTGCCAGCAGCTTAGATCCGACTAGCAATGAGCAGTTCTTC
CASSLDPTSNEQFF
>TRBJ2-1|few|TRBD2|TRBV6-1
TGTGCCAGCAGTTTCGGGACTAGTGGCTATGAGCAGTTCTTC
CASSFGTSGYEQFF
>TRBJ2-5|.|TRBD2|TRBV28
TGTGCCAGCAGTTTACTTAGCGGGGGGGACTCCCAAGAGACCCAGTACTTC
CASSLLSGGDSQETQYF
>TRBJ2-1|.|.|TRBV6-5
TGTGCCAGCCGAGGTATTCCCTCCTACAATGAGCAGTTCTTC
CASRGIPSYNEQFF
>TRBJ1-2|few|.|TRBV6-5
TGTGCCAGCAGCGAGGATCAGACAGGTCCCTGCACCTTC
CASSEDQTGPCTF
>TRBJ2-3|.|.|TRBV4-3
TGCGCCAGCAGCCAAGGGGCGGCGGGGCCCACAGATACGCAGTATTTT
CASSQGAAGPTDTQYF
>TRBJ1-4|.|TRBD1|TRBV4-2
TGTGCCAGCAGCCAATCCGGGACAGATAATGAAAAACTGTTTTTT
CASSQSGTDNEKLFF
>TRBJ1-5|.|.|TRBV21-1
TGTGCCAGCAGCAAAACAGGGGGCAATCAGCCCCAGCATTTT
CASSKTGGNQPQHF
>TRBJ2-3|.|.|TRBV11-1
TGTGCCAGCAGCTCGTTGCCGGGGACAGATACGCAGTATTTT
CASSSLPGTDTQYF
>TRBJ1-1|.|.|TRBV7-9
TGTGCCAGCAGCTTAGCTCCTTGGAGGACTGAAGCTTTCTTT
CASSLAPWRTEAFF
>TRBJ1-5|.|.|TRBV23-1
TGCGCCAGCAACCCAGGACAGAGGAATCAGCCCCAGCATTTT
CASNPGQRNQPQHF
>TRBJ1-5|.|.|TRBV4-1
TGCGCCAGCAGAAGTAGACTCGGAAGCAATCAGCCCCAGCATTTT
CASRSRLGSNQPQHF
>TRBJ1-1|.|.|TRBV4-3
TGCGCCAGCAGCCAAGATCGGTATGCGAACACTGAAGCTTTCTTT
CASSQDRYANTEAFF
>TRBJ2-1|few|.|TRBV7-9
TGTGCCAGCAGACCCTTCCCCCGGTCCTACAATGAGCAGTTCTTC
CASRPFPRSYNEQFF
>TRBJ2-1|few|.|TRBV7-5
TGTGCCAGCAGCTTAGGAGGAGATGAGCAGTTCTTC
CASSLGGDEQFF
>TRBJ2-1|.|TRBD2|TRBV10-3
TGTGCCATCAGCCTAGCGGGGGGGCGAAATGAGCAGTTCTTC
CAISLAGGRNEQFF
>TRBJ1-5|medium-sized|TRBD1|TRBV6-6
TGTGCCAGCAGTTCGGACAGGGAGGTCAATCAGCCCCAGCATTTT
CASSSDREVNQPQHF
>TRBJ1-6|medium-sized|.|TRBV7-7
TGTGCTAGCAGCTTAGATACAGCACAGAATTCACCCCTCCACTTT
CASSLDTAQNSPLHF
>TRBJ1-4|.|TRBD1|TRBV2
TGTGCCAGCAGGAGACAGGGGATCCCAAAACTGTTTTTT
CASRRQGIPKLFF
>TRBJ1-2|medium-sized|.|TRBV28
TGTGCCAGCAGCCCCTGGAGGTCGGGCCTTAACTATGGCTACACCTTC
CASSPWRSGLNYGYTF
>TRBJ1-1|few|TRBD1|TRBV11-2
TGTGCCAGCAGCTCTCACAACCGGGACAGGCCACCCCAAGCTTTCTTT
CASSSHNRDRPPQAFF